This T cell receptor beta chain is from a study of radiation and T cells in renal cell carcinoma. Study-wide points: From baseline, blood top tumor clonotypes peaked at 2 weeks post-radiation.

Per the germline V gene, CDR1 is MNHEY and CDR2 is SVGAGI. V gave up 2 bases and J gave up 3 bases, with 11 bases separating them. The CDR3 is 15 residues long. Time point reported: blood 4 weeks post-SBRT, at nephrectomy. This sample's treatment: 15 Gy SBRT to primary tumor, nephrectomy 4 weeks later. Clear cell pathology was present in this patient's renal cell carcinoma. Details on this clone: The target antigen is unknown.

Clones were sequenced by immunoSEQ multiplex PCR, and TCRdb holds only the in-frame ones, with some missing. Found here are some 150,000 clones, 75% to 90% of them singletons; the top ten hold around a sixth. This chain joins TRBV6-5 and TRBJ1-5, with D uncertain. This sequence originates from a woman aged 45-65 years with renal cell carcinoma. The specimen was blood, collected from a patient whose treatment included radiotherapy and nephrectomy. The CDR3 protein is CASSYNYNPNQPQHF. For the CDR3, the DNA is TGTGCCAGCAGTTACAACTACAACCCCAATCAGCCCCAGCATTTT.